This TCR beta chain was identified during a study of blood T cell repertoires in COVID-19. V dropped 11 bases and J dropped 2 bases, with 18 bases sitting between them. The CDR3 contains 14 residues. Germline lookup yields CDR1 LNHDA and CDR2 SQIVND (reference sequence). Original analysis: By means of reference gene primer amplification, nucleated cell counts were estimated. Method: immunoSEQ multiplex PCR; TCRdb's copy keeps in-frame clones and lacks some. The V and J calls and the clone size are those of that table, but D and trimming were determined from the DNA. The data hold some 500,000 clones, with 85% to 90% observed a single time.

This receptor was taken from a woman aged 45-59 years with COVID-19, enrolled during active disease. Sequenced: peripheral blood. This chain uses TRBV19 with TRBJ1-1; D may be TRBD1 (5 bases). The DNA for the CDR3 is TGTGCCTCCCAGACTGGGGGGGGAAACACTGAAGCTTTCTTT. Translating it yields CASQTGGGNTEAFF.